A single sample gave rise to the 17 T cell receptor beta chains below, sequenced in a study of T cells after yellow fever vaccination. Each CDR3 protein gets one entry after TCRdb re-called the 5' RACE reads with MiXCR. The table includes about 260,000 distinct CDR3 sequences, over 10% detected once. The sample here was CD4+ T cells sorted from PBMCs, taken 45 days after the yellow fever booster vaccination. These receptors all come from a man aged 25 to 40 who received the YFV17D yellow fever vaccine.

This clonotype was recorded at least ten times. The chain carries TRBV5-1 and TRBJ2-3, with D perhaps matching TRBD1 or TRBD2 (5 bases each). V lost 8 bases and J 4 bases, leaving 17 bases between the germline ends. This CDR3 spans 14 amino acids. CDR1 is SGHRS, CDR2 YFSETQ, per germline. The CDR3 DNA sequence: TGCGCCAGTGGTGGGGGTTGGGGCCCAGATACGCAGTATTTT. This encodes CASGGGWGPDTQYF. The whole variable domain, remainder taken from reference TRBV5-1 and TRBJ2-3, is KAGVTQTPRYLIKTRGQQVTLSCSPISGHRSVSWYQQTPGQGLQFLFEYFSETQRNKGNFPGRFSGRQFSNSRSEMNVSTLELGDSALYLCASGGGWGPDTQYFGPGTRLTVL.

This clonotype has only a few counts. V usage is TRBV16 and J usage is TRBJ2-1; 10 nucleotides align to TRBD2. Unmatched junction bases numbered 7, after V lost 2 bases and J lost 12 bases. Looked up from germline, CDR1 is KGHSY and CDR2 is FQNENV. This CDR3 spans 14 amino acids. The CDR3 coding sequence is TGTGCCAGCAGCCAAGGGACTAGCGCCATGGTGCAGTTCTTC. It specifies CASSQGTSAMVQFF.

This sequence joins TRBV5-4 and TRBJ2-2, with 8 bases identical to TRBD2. This CDR3 is built from 16 residues. Germline trimming cut 4 bases from V and 0 bases from J; bases unmatched to any gene: 5. CDR1 and CDR2 (germline): SGHNT, YYREEE (reference sequence). For the CDR3, the DNA is TGTGCCAGCAGCATGACTAGCGCGACGAACACCGGGGAGCTGTTTTTT. Its translation: CASSMTSATNTGELFF.

This clonotype was seen a handful of times. V is TRBV20-1 and J is TRBJ1-2; D ambiguous. Germline assignment: CDR1 DFQATT and CDR2 SNEGSKA (reference sequence). The V end was cut by 3 bases, the J end by 1 base, with 3 bases between. The CDR3 loop spans 11 amino acids. Here the CDR3 reads CSASINYGYTF. The DNA for the CDR3 is TGCAGTGCTAGCATTAACTATGGCTACACCTTC.

The rearrangement links TRBV2 to TRBJ2-1, with 9 positions matching TRBD2. Germline values: CDR1 SNHLY, CDR2 FYNNEI. This CDR3 region has 16 residues. Trimming at V came to 6 bases and at J to 4 bases, leaving 10 bases not matched to a gene. The CDR3 DNA reads TGTGCCAGCAGCGTCCCGACTAGCGGAACTTACAATGAGCAGTTCTTC. Translated, it gives CASSVPTSGTYNEQFF.

The chain carries TRBV2 and TRBJ2-3; TRBD1 aligns across 9 bases. CDR3 length equals 14 residues. Germline assignment: CDR1 SNHLY and CDR2 FYNNEI. The V segment lost 6 bases and the J segment 7 bases; nucleotides outside the gene matches: 8. The CDR3 bases are TGTGCCAGCAGATCCGACAGGGGGGCGTATACGCAGTATTTT. Translation gives CASRSDRGAYTQYF.

This clonotype was observed a handful of times. The chain recombines TRBV15 with TRBJ2-5; 14 bases agree with TRBD2. V lost 0 bases and J lost 4; bases outside the gene matches: 10. The CDR3 is 19 amino acids. Germline CDR1 reads LNHNV; CDR2 reads YYDKDF (reference sequence). In DNA form, the CDR3 reads TGTGCCACCAGCAGAGATAGCCGGACTAGCGGGAGGACTGGAGAGACCCAGTACTTC. Its protein product is CATSRDSRTSGRTGETQYF.

The rearrangement joins TRBV7-8 to TRBJ1-2, with D perhaps matching TRBD1 (5 bases). Germline V CDR1 and CDR2: SGHVS, FQNEAQ. There are 15 residues in the CDR3. The ends were cut back, 1 base at V and 4 bases at J, with 13 bases in the middle. The CDR3 is CASSLDRLRSYGYTF. The CDR3 DNA reads TGTGCCAGCAGCTTAGACAGGCTAAGGAGCTATGGCTACACCTTC.

The genes are TRBV12-3 or TRBV12-4 and TRBJ2-2; D might be TRBD2 (5 bases). The V end lost 3 bases, the J end lost 4 bases, and 9 bases lay between the germline ends. This CDR3 has 14 amino acids. The CDR3 nucleotides read TGTGCCAGCAGTTTTCCCGGGATCACCGGGGAGCTGTTTTTT. It specifies CASSFPGITGELFF.

The V gene is TRBV7-2, the J gene TRBJ2-2; no firm D call. The CDR3 sequence is 15 residues long. Germline V gene lookup returns CDR1 SGHTA and CDR2 FQGNSA. Trimming left V 5 bases short and J 0 bases short, with 10 bases between. The CDR3 DNA is TGTGCCAGCAGCCGCCAGCAGTCGAACACCGGGGAGCTGTTTTTT. Translating it yields CASSRQQSNTGELFF.

The chain combines TRBV6-1 with TRBJ2-5; 15 bases match TRBD2. CDR1 is MNHNS and CDR2 is SASEGT in the germline V gene. The CDR3 consists of 15 residues. Unmatched junction bases numbered 3, after V lost 6 bases and J lost 4 bases. The CDR3 DNA reads as TGTGCCAGCAGCGGACTAGCGGGAGGGCGAGAGACCCAGTACTTC. Translated: CASSGLAGGRETQYF.

This clonotype showed up just a few times. This chain joins TRBV12-3 or TRBV12-4 and TRBJ2-3; D remains ambiguous. Trimming took 3 bases from V and 6 from J, leaving 7 bases between them. CDR3 length: 12 residues. CDR3 sequence: CASSFSGDTQYF. In nucleotides, the CDR3 is TGTGCCAGCAGTTTTTCAGGCGATACGCAGTATTTT.

The chain joins TRBV20-1 to TRBJ2-3; 10 nucleotides align to TRBD2. V was clipped by 2 bases and J by 1 base; unmatched bases: 0. The CDR3 consists of 14 residues. Germline assignment: CDR1 DFQATT and CDR2 SNEGSKA (reference sequence). The DNA of the CDR3 is TGCAGTGCTAGACTAGCGGGAGGCACAGATACGCAGTATTTT. Translating gives CSARLAGGTDTQYF.

This clonotype was seen more than once but under ten times. The chain has TRBV20-1 and TRBJ2-5; 7 bases fit TRBD1. V was pared by 2 bases and J by 2 bases, with 8 bases of the junction left unmatched. CDR1 and CDR2 from the germline V gene are DFQATT and SNEGSKA (reference sequence). This CDR3 spans 15 amino acids. CDR3 bases: TGCAGTGCTAGACCAGGACAGGCAATTCAAGAGACCCAGTACTTC. Translated, it gives CSARPGQAIQETQYF.

The rearrangement uses TRBV5-1 and TRBJ2-5, with 8 bases fitting TRBD2. The V segment lost 4 bases and the J segment 1 base; nucleotides outside the gene matches: 3. The CDR3 covers 14 residues. Germline CDR1 SGHRS, CDR2 YFSETQ. CDR3: CASSATSVQETQYF. The CDR3 bases are TGCGCCAGCAGCGCGACTAGCGTCCAAGAGACCCAGTACTTC.

The chain combines TRBV3-1 with TRBJ2-7; D is perhaps TRBD1 (5 bases). The germline V gene has CDR1 LGHDT and CDR2 YNNKEL (reference sequence). V was clipped by 1 base and J by 7 bases, with 8 bases between them. This CDR3 has 12 amino acids. CDR3 sequence reads: CASSQAAGEQYF. As DNA, the CDR3 is TGTGCCAGCAGCCAAGCGGCAGGGGAGCAGTACTTC.

The table lists this clonotype with many counts. V is TRBV20-1 and J is TRBJ2-7, with 10 bases aligning to TRBD2. The CDR3 is made up of 13 amino acids. Germline trimming cut 6 bases from V and 7 bases from J; bases unmatched to any gene: 9. CDR1 and CDR2 (germline): DFQATT, SNEGSKA (reference sequence). DNA for the CDR3: TGCAGTGCGCCCGGGACTAGCGTTGGAGAGCAGTACTTC. It specifies CSAPGTSVGEQYF.